This paragraph covers one TCR beta chain sequence. What it binds is not known. Germline V lookup: CDR1 SGDLS, CDR2 YYNGEE. V shed 3 bases and J shed 0 bases, with 10 bases lying between them. The CDR3 is 16 amino acids. As every portion of the isolated RNA was reverse transcribed, the sequencing read expressed TCRB transcripts. Regulatory, naive and central memory T cell samples averaged approximately 3.8 million reads. TCRdb's table, derived via immunoSEQ multiplex PCR, lists solely in-frame clones and lacks some. The repertoire includes about 700,000 clones, 13% of them detected once, and 0.022% sits in the top ten. This sample was included in a study of beta chain features in type 1 diabetes. Study context: Examination of sorted cells across all samples involved over 95 million cells. Regarding the study as a whole: Shorter TCRB CDR3s, moderately but significantly so, marked every one of the four CD4+ subsets in Type 1 diabetes patients. In comparison with healthy donors, patients had naive, central memory and Treg TCRB repertoires that appeared more similar.

Sorting that relied on CD45RO/CCR7/CD25/CD127/CD95/CD27 yielded CD4+ naive, central memory, regulatory and stem cell-like memory cells. The sequence was collected from a man between 18 and 29 years old with type 1 diabetes. This chain links TRBV9 with TRBJ2-6, with D perhaps assigned TRBD1 or TRBD2 (5 bases each). Sample: naive CD4+ T cells from blood. The CDR3 is CASSGGPDSGANVLTF. The CDR3 coding sequence is TGTGCCAGCAGCGGGGGACCGGACTCTGGGGCCAACGTCCTGACTTTC.